This TCR beta chain was retrieved from a study of tissue T cells after allogeneic stem cell transplantation. Time point specified: mouse harvest day 7 after allogeneic transplant. The graft held 10^6 splenic CD5+ T cells and 10^7 T-cell-depleted bone marrow cells. The V segment lost 8 bases and the J segment 4 bases; nucleotides outside the gene matches: 8. Germline V gives CDR1 KGHPV, CDR2 FQNQEV (reference sequence). This CDR3 has 13 residues. About this clone itself: Its antigen is not identified. Gene names are the mouse ones. The read ends 1 residue early relative to the CDR3; the germline J gene fills the gap.

Findings of the study overall: Blood and spleen captured only part of the tissue TCR repertoire.

Assay: immunoSEQ multiplex PCR; the TCRdb copy retains only in-frame clones and omits some. The data show roughly 9,700 clones, approximately 45% seen once. The rearrangement joins TRBV26 to TRBJ2-7, with TRBD2 matching 7 bases. This receptor was identified in a female BALB/c mouse given C57BL/6 T cells with graft-versus-host disease after an allogeneic hematopoietic cell transplant. Source material: gut tissue. The sequenced part of the CDR3 DNA is TGTGCCAGCTCTCTCGACTGGGTTTATGAACAGTAC. This sequence encodes CASSLDWVYEQY. The complete CDR3 reads CASSLDWVYEQYF. Supplemented by reference TRBV26 and TRBJ2-7, the full variable domain reads NSKVIQTPRYLVKGQGQKAKMRCIPEKGHPVVFWYQQNKNNEFKFLINFQNQEVLQQIDMTEKRFSAECPSNSPCSLEIQSSEAGDSALYLCASSLDWVYEQYFGPGTRLTVL.